The following is a T cell receptor beta chain sequence with its context. The sample belongs to a study of blood T cell repertoires in COVID-19. Across the whole study: COVID-19 samples from acute and convalescent phases originated in the United States, Italy and Spain.

The CDR3 loop spans 17 amino acids. Trimming cost V 3 bases and J 5 bases; bases outside gene matches: 8. The germline V gene has CDR1 LNHNV and CDR2 YYDKDF (reference sequence). Authors' methods: Researchers report that nucleated cell counts were estimated from reference gene primer amplification. TCRdb keeps only in-frame clones here, not all; method: immunoSEQ multiplex PCR. The V and J calls and the clone size are those of that table, but D and trimming were determined from the DNA. Among 88,000 or so clones listed, around nine tenths were seen once. The TCR was taken from a woman between 50 and 59 years old with acute COVID-19. Sequenced input: PBMCs or T cells enriched from blood (not recorded which). The V call is TRBV15, the J call TRBJ2-5, with 14 positions matching TRBD2. CDR3 loop: CATSRGSGTSGSETQYF. The CDR3 nucleotides read TGTGCCACCAGCAGGGGATCCGGGACTAGCGGGAGTGAGACCCAGTACTTC.